The entry below gives a single T cell receptor (beta chain) sequence along with its context. What it binds is not known. The source of the sample is a study of T cells after yellow fever vaccination. CDR3 length: 14 residues. CDR1 DFQATT and CDR2 SNEGSKA come from the germline V gene (reference sequence). J gave up 5 bases and V 6 bases, and 6 bases lay outside the gene matches. Notes on the study in general: Among primary-vaccination clones, most reappeared after the booster, at about 95% for CD4 and roughly 88% for CD8.

TCRdb recomputed calls from the 5' RACE reads with MiXCR, one row per CDR3 protein. The table shows 120,000 to 150,000 distinct CDR3 sequences, with roughly 8% occurring only once. The sample consisted of CD4+ T cells sorted from PBMCs, taken 5 days after the yellow fever booster vaccination. The chain has TRBV20-1 and TRBJ2-1, with TRBD2 identical over 11 bases. This clonotype originated in a man younger than 45 who received the YFV17D yellow fever vaccine. This CDR3 is CSASGLAADNEQFF. As DNA, the CDR3 is TGCAGTGCCTCGGGACTAGCGGCTGACAATGAGCAGTTCTTC.